The 25 T cell receptor beta chains listed next were all sequenced from one sample in a study of technical replicates of blood from a few donors (dated by TCRdb to 2016 to 2017). Library construction relied on the immunoSEQ multiplex PCR assay. Here the immuneACCESS table is served through TCRdb, limited to in-frame sequences with V and J called. Missing clones are a known gap in these copies; in checked studies unresolved V genes cover under half, and the rest lacks a known reason. Here the sample has about 53,000 clones; around 84% occur a single time. The top ten hold roughly 5.8% of the sample. Sequencing was carried out using PBMCs. The receptors come from a human donor in good health. Some clones in this sample may be carry-over from other donors' samples.

This clone was seen a single time. The chain combines TRBV4-3 with TRBJ2-5; unclear D gene. Deletions cut 4 bases from V and 5 bases from J, with 17 bases between. This CDR3 has 15 residues. From germline, CDR1 is LGHNA and CDR2 YSLEER. DNA for the CDR3: TGCGCCAGCAGCCCTGATTCGCGGTTCGGGGAGACCCAGTACTTC. This codes for CASSPDSRFGETQYF.

The V call is TRBV2, the J call TRBJ1-2, with TRBD1 identical over 8 bases. The CDR3 is 14 amino acids. Losses at the gene ends were 4 bases for V and 4 bases for J; bases not matched to a gene: 5. CDR1 and CDR2 (germline): SNHLY, FYNNEI. The CDR3 DNA follows: TGTGCCAGCAGTGGACAGGGGATCTCCTATGGCTACACCTTC. Translating gives CASSGQGISYGYTF.

V is TRBV27 and J is TRBJ1-1; 7 nucleotides line up with TRBD1. Per germline, CDR1 MNHEY and CDR2 SMNVEV (reference sequence). V dropped 5 bases and J dropped 4; count of bases not matched to a gene: 10. The CDR3 is made up of 15 amino acids. CDR3 DNA: TGTGCCAGCAGTGGACACAGGGGTAGAGGCACTGAAGCTTTCTTT. Amino acid sequence: CASSGHRGRGTEAFF.

The V gene is TRBV7-2, the J gene TRBJ2-3; D gene uncertain. The germline V and J ends were trimmed by 5 bases and 4 bases, with 19 bases remaining between them. Per germline, CDR1 SGHTA and CDR2 FQGNSA. The CDR3 runs to 16 residues. Written as DNA, the CDR3 is TGTGCCAGCAGCCTCGGGTCAACAAACCCTGCAGATACGCAGTATTTT. Translation: CASSLGSTNPADTQYF.

This chain links TRBV6-5 with TRBJ1-2; perhaps TRBD1 as D (6 bases). Trimming removed 6 bases from V and 7 bases from J, with 15 bases in between. CDR1 and CDR2 from the germline V gene are MNHEY and SVGAGI. The CDR3 contains 13 residues. This chain's CDR3 is CASSPGGAGGYTF. The CDR3 DNA reads as TGTGCCAGCAGCCCCGGGGGGGCGGGTGGCTACACCTTC.

The genes are TRBV4-3 and TRBJ2-5, with TRBD2 identical over 10 bases. The CDR3 contains 16 residues. Germline trimming cut 5 bases from V and 1 base from J; bases unmatched to any gene: 7. Germline V gene lookup returns CDR1 LGHNA and CDR2 YSLEER. The CDR3, as DNA: TGCGCCAGCAGCTACCAGCGGGAGGGCCCCCAAGAGACCCAGTACTTC. Residues: CASSYQREGPQETQYF.

The rearrangement joins TRBV2 to TRBJ2-5; TRBD2 matches at 14 bases. CDR3 length equals 15 residues. The ends lost 4 bases at V and 7 bases at J; junction bases unmatched: 5. Germline V gives CDR1 SNHLY, CDR2 FYNNEI. The CDR3, as DNA: TGTGCCAGCAGTGGACTAGCGGGGGGGCTTAGGACCCAGTACTTC. Amino acids: CASSGLAGGLRTQYF.

This clone appeared a single time. The gene calls are TRBV4-3 and TRBJ2-2; D gene ambiguous. Trimming stripped 2 bases from V and 6 bases from J, with 13 bases between. This CDR3 is built from 15 residues. Germline V gene sequence: CDR1 LGHNA, CDR2 YSLEER. This chain's CDR3 is CASSQSSSNAGELFF. The CDR3 DNA is TGCGCCAGCAGCCAATCTTCCAGTAACGCCGGGGAGCTGTTTTTT.

The chain couples TRBV7-2 to TRBJ1-3; D may be TRBD1 (6 bases). Looked up from germline, CDR1 is SGHTA and CDR2 is FQGNSA. The V gene lost 5 bases and the J gene lost 4 bases, with 12 bases spanning the gap. The CDR3 loop spans 14 amino acids. This CDR3 reads CASSPQGNGNTIYF. The CDR3 DNA follows: TGTGCCAGCAGCCCACAGGGTAACGGAAACACCATATATTTT.

The chain uses TRBV4-3 and TRBJ2-6, with a tentative D call TRBD1 (6 bases). V was cut by 2 bases and J by 4 bases, with 12 bases left in between. Germline assignment: CDR1 LGHNA and CDR2 YSLEER. The CDR3 has 16 residues. DNA of the CDR3: TGCGCCAGCAGCCAACATCAGGGGCCAGGGGCCAACGTCCTGACTTTC. Amino acid sequence: CASSQHQGPGANVLTF.

The V and J genes are TRBV10-3 and TRBJ2-7, with 10 bases matching TRBD2. This CDR3 is 14 amino acids long. In germline, CDR1 is ENHRY, CDR2 SYGVKD. Trimming removed 10 bases from V and 6 bases from J; junction bases left unmatched: 12. The CDR3 protein is CATQGASGSPEQYF. CDR3 bases: TGTGCCACCCAAGGGGCTAGCGGGAGCCCCGAGCAGTACTTC.

This clone was recorded only once. The V call is TRBV5-1, the J call TRBJ2-7, with 8 bases identical to TRBD2. This CDR3 is built from 15 residues. Trimming removed 0 bases from V and 4 bases from J; junction bases left unmatched: 6. CDR1 and CDR2 (germline): SGHRS, YFSETQ. The CDR3 sequence: CASSLGSGSTYEQYF. As DNA, the CDR3 is TGCGCCAGCAGCTTGGGGAGCGGGAGTACTTACGAGCAGTACTTC. Based on the CDR3 plus reference TRBV5-1 and TRBJ2-7, the full variable domain is KAGVTQTPRYLIKTRGQQVTLSCSPISGHRSVSWYQQTPGQGLQFLFEYFSETQRNKGNFPGRFSGRQFSNSRSEMNVSTLELGDSALYLCASSLGSGSTYEQYFGPGTRLTVT.

Only one count was recorded for this clone. This chain links TRBV7-9 with TRBJ2-7; TRBD1 is a possible D gene (6 bases). Trimming took off 1 base at V and 2 bases at J, with 9 bases between the two ends. Germline loops: CDR1 SEHNR, CDR2 FQNEAQ (reference sequence). The CDR3 loop spans 14 amino acids. The CDR3 coding sequence is TGTGCCAGCAGCTTAGATGACAGGCCCTACGAGCAGTACTTC. It specifies CASSLDDRPYEQYF.

V usage is TRBV14 and J usage is TRBJ2-2, with 9 nucleotides matching TRBD1. V gave up 5 bases and J gave up 3 bases; unmatched junction bases: 7. CDR1 SGHDN and CDR2 FVKESK come from the germline V gene. This CDR3 contains 16 residues. CDR3 sequence: CASSRYRGRDTGELFF. CDR3 DNA sequence: TGTGCCAGCAGCAGATACAGGGGGCGCGACACCGGGGAGCTGTTTTTT.

The rearrangement links TRBV5-1 to TRBJ2-7; tentative D call: TRBD1 (6 bases). The germline V gene encodes CDR1 SGHRS and CDR2 YFSETQ. V dropped 4 bases and J dropped 2 bases, with 13 bases sitting between them. The CDR3 covers 14 residues. CDR3 sequence (DNA): TGCGCCAGCAGCCCGGGCCCAGGGGCCTACGAGCAGTACTTC. Encoded protein: CASSPGPGAYEQYF.

This rearrangement joins TRBV4-2 to TRBJ2-6; TRBD2 aligns across 11 bases. CDR1 is LGHNA, CDR2 YNFKEQ, per germline. V lost 6 bases to trimming and J lost 5 bases; unmatched junction nucleotides: 6. CDR3 size: 16 residues. The CDR3 region is CASRGLAGPRANVLTF. The CDR3 bases are TGTGCCAGCAGAGGACTAGCGGGCCCTCGGGCCAACGTCCTGACTTTC.

This chain joins TRBV7-3 and TRBJ2-1; the match to TRBD2 covers 16 bases. The CDR3 covers 20 residues. Trimming took 5 bases from V and 5 from J; bases not matched to a gene: 15. In germline, CDR1 is SGHTA, CDR2 FQGTGA. The CDR3: CASSKDPGTSGRVWDNEQFF. DNA of the CDR3: TGTGCCAGCAGCAAAGATCCCGGGACTAGCGGGAGGGTTTGGGACAATGAGCAGTTCTTC.

The chain links TRBV7-9 to TRBJ1-2, with D hard to call. The germline gives CDR1 SEHNR, CDR2 FQNEAQ (reference sequence). This CDR3 comprises 13 residues. V lost 4 bases and J 6 bases, leaving 12 bases between the germline ends. CDR3 sequence reads: CASSSNEVDGYTF. DNA of the CDR3: TGTGCCAGCAGCTCAAACGAGGTCGATGGCTACACCTTC.

The chain employs TRBV21-1 and TRBJ1-1; the D call TRBD1 from the table was never checked on the DNA. TRBV21-1 counts as a pseudogene. This CDR3 is 9 amino acids long. The CDR3 DNA reads as TGTGCCGGGACAGCTGAAGCTTTCTTT. This codes for CAGTAEAFF.

V is TRBV9 and J is TRBJ2-3; D gene unclear. The germline V gene encodes CDR1 SGDLS and CDR2 YYNGEE. The CDR3 is 15 amino acids. Trimming stripped 3 bases from V and 0 bases from J, with 11 bases between. The CDR3 region has the DNA TGTGCCAGCAGCGCCGCGGCGGCTAGCACAGATACGCAGTATTTT. Translating gives CASSAAAASTDTQYF.

The chain employs TRBV4-1 and TRBJ2-5; TRBD2 matches at 7 bases. Per the germline V gene, CDR1 is MGHRA and CDR2 is YSYEKL. CDR3 length: 18 residues. Trimming took 0 bases from V and 2 from J; bases not matched to a gene: 12. The CDR3 nucleotides read TGCGCCAGCAGCCAAGATCGGGAAAGCGGGGAAGCGCAAGAGACCCAGTACTTC. It codes for CASSQDRESGEAQETQYF.

The genes are TRBV2 and TRBJ2-5; 11 bases match TRBD2. Unmatched junction bases numbered 15, after V lost 5 bases and J lost 1 base. The CDR3 length is 19 residues. CDR1 and CDR2 from the germline V gene are SNHLY and FYNNEI. CDR3 DNA: TGTGCCAGCAGTCCCCACCGATGGGGTAGCGGGGGGGCCCAAGAGACCCAGTACTTC. Translating gives CASSPHRWGSGGAQETQYF.

The V call is TRBV7-3, the J call TRBJ2-5; tentatively, D is TRBD1 (6 bases). The V end lost 5 bases, the J end lost 5 bases, and 18 bases lay between the germline ends. This CDR3 has 15 residues. Germline values: CDR1 SGHTA, CDR2 FQGTGA. In nucleotides, the CDR3 is TGTGCCAGCAGCCAATGGCCGGGCCAGGGGGAGACCCAGTACTTC. It is translated as CASSQWPGQGETQYF.

The V and J genes are TRBV19 and TRBJ1-1; TRBD1 matches 7 bases. V was pared by 4 bases and J by 4 bases, with 9 bases of the junction left unmatched. This CDR3 is 15 amino acids long. Per germline, CDR1 LNHDA and CDR2 SQIVND (reference sequence). The DNA for the CDR3 is TGTGCCAGTAGTAGACAGGGAGGCCGTGGCACTGAAGCTTTCTTT. This codes for CASSRQGGRGTEAFF.

The V gene is TRBV7-6, the J gene TRBJ1-1; 7 nucleotides line up with TRBD1. V dropped 5 bases and J dropped 1; count of bases not matched to a gene: 7. The CDR3 spans 15 residues. Germline V gene lookup returns CDR1 SGHVS and CDR2 FNYEAQ. CDR3 nucleotide sequence: TGTGCCAGCAGCCTATTTGACAGGGAGAACACTGAAGCTTTCTTT. Translated: CASSLFDRENTEAFF.